What follows are 18 T cell receptor beta chains derived from one specimen sequenced in a study of blood T cell repertoires in COVID-19. Some clones are missing from TCRdb's copy, which holds only in-frame ones; the method was immunoSEQ multiplex PCR. Of approximately 480,000 clones in the sample, 89% were seen once. The sample taken for sequencing was peripheral blood. The receptor source for this set is a man between 18 and 29 years old with COVID-19, enrolled during active disease.

The rearrangement joins TRBV7-6 to TRBJ2-3; 7 bases map to TRBD1. This CDR3 has 15 amino acids. Germline-derived CDR1 and CDR2 are SGHVS and FNYEAQ. V dropped 4 bases and J dropped 1; count of bases not matched to a gene: 5. The CDR3 nucleotides read TGTGCCAGCAGCTCACAGGGGTTCGGCACAGATACGCAGTATTTT. Translated: CASSSQGFGTDTQYF.

The V call is TRBV6-5, the J call TRBJ1-2; TRBD1 matches 8 bases. This CDR3 region has 13 residues. The junction had 5 bases not matched to a gene; V was cut back by 6 bases and J by 5 bases. Germline V gene lookup returns CDR1 MNHEY and CDR2 SVGAGI. CDR3 bases: TGTGCCAGCAGACAGGGGGTAGGGTATGGCTACACCTTC. Its protein product is CASRQGVGYGYTF.

The J gene is TRBJ1-1, the V gene TRBV18; 11 bases fit TRBD1. CDR1 is KGHSH, CDR2 LQKENI, per germline. The CDR3 sequence is 14 residues long. Trimming took 6 bases from V and 4 from J; bases not matched to a gene: 4. The CDR3 loop is CASSGQGVSTEAFF. The CDR3 DNA is TGTGCCAGCTCGGGACAGGGGGTGAGCACTGAAGCTTTCTTT.

This chain connects TRBV5-5 to TRBJ2-1; D remains ambiguous. The CDR3 sequence is 12 residues long. Trimming left V 0 bases short and J 8 bases short, with 6 bases between. In germline, CDR1 is SGHKS, CDR2 YYEKEE (reference sequence). Written as DNA, the CDR3 is TGTGCCAGCAGCTTGGCTTTCGATGAGCAGTTCTTC. Residues: CASSLAFDEQFF.

The V gene is TRBV27, the J gene TRBJ2-7, with a tentative D call TRBD1 (8 bases). This CDR3 comprises 13 residues. Trimming pared 6 bases from V and 5 bases from J, leaving 14 bases between. Per germline, CDR1 MNHEY and CDR2 SMNVEV (reference sequence). This CDR3 reads CASSPTGGDEQYF. The CDR3 nucleotides read TGTGCCAGCAGCCCTACAGGGGGGGACGAGCAGTACTTC.

V gene TRBV30 combines with J gene TRBJ2-5, with a weak D call TRBD2 (6 bases). Germline CDR1 and CDR2: GTSNPN and SVGIG (reference sequence). This CDR3 comprises 12 residues. The V gene lost 2 bases and the J gene lost 5 bases, with 9 bases spanning the gap. This chain's CDR3 is CAWSLRGETQYF. In DNA form, the CDR3 reads TGTGCCTGGAGTCTACGGGGGGAGACCCAGTACTTC.

With regard to this clone: One end of the junction fails to match germline, which may point to a read error. The rearrangement links TRBV6-2 or TRBV6-3 to TRBJ2-7; the D is unclear. Looked up from germline, CDR1 is MNHEY and CDR2 is SVGEGT. This CDR3 has 12 amino acids. CDR3 sequence reads: CASSYPSHEQYF. DNA of the CDR3: TGTGCCAGCAGTTATCCCTCCCACGAGCAGTACTTC.

As concerns this clone: One end of the junction fails to match germline, which may point to a read error. The chain joins TRBV5-6 to TRBJ1-6; D is ambiguous. Germline CDR1 reads SGHDT; CDR2 reads YYEEEE. The CDR3 has 12 amino acids. CDR3 loop: CASTLGGSPLHF. The CDR3 nucleotides are TGTGCCAGCACCTTGGGTGGCTCACCCCTCCACTTT.

V and J are TRBV7-9 and TRBJ2-7; 9 bases match TRBD2. Germline V gives CDR1 SEHNR, CDR2 FQNEAQ (reference sequence). The CDR3 totals 17 residues. V shed 1 base and J 9 bases; nucleotides not matched to a gene: 16. CDR3 nucleotide sequence: TGTGCCAGCAGCTTAGGACAGGGACTAGCTGACGGCTGGCGGCAGTACTTC. This translates into CASSLGQGLADGWRQYF.

The V gene is TRBV29-1, the J gene TRBJ2-5, with 9 bases matching TRBD2. V lost 6 bases to trimming and J lost 4 bases; unmatched junction nucleotides: 6. CDR3 size: 13 residues. The germline V gene encodes CDR1 SQVTM and CDR2 ANQGSEA. The chain's CDR3 is CSVDAGGTETQYF. Here the CDR3 DNA reads TGCAGCGTGGACGCGGGAGGGACAGAGACCCAGTACTTC.

As to this clone: At the DNA level, this CDR3 is encoded by other sequences in the same sample as well. The rearrangement links TRBV5-1 to TRBJ2-3; TRBD2 agrees at 7 bases. CDR3 length: 15 residues. V lost 2 bases and J lost 0; bases outside the gene matches: 3. Per the germline V gene, CDR1 is SGHRS and CDR2 is YFSETQ. This CDR3 reads CASSFSGGSTDTQYF. CDR3 DNA sequence: TGCGCCAGCAGCTTCTCGGGGGGTAGCACAGATACGCAGTATTTT.

As DNA, the CDR3 is TGTGCCAGCAGCCCTAGGGGTCTCTACGAGCAGTACTTC. It yields the protein CASSPRGLYEQYF. The chain uses TRBV3-1 (or the pseudogene TRBV3-2) and TRBJ2-7; D might be TRBD1 (5 bases). Germline V gene sequence: CDR1 LGHDT, CDR2 YNNKEL (reference sequence). Trimming pared 4 bases from V and 3 bases from J, leaving 10 bases between. The CDR3 runs 13 residues.

The J gene is TRBJ1-6, the V gene TRBV19; D possibly corresponds to TRBD1 (5 bases). This CDR3 is 14 amino acids long. With 7 bases removed from V and 6 bases from J, the gap between germline ends came to 13 bases. CDR1 is LNHDA and CDR2 is SQIVND in the germline V gene (reference sequence). CDR3 sequence (DNA): TGTGCCAGTACCATTACGGGGGGTAATTCACCCCTCCACTTT. Translation gives CASTITGGNSPLHF.

The chain uses TRBV5-1 and TRBJ2-2; 7 bases match TRBD2. The CDR3 covers 15 residues. CDR1 is SGHRS and CDR2 is YFSETQ in the germline V gene. Germline trimming cut 5 bases from V and 1 base from J; bases unmatched to any gene: 5. CDR3 loop: CASRPGGGNTGELFF. CDR3 DNA: TGCGCCAGCAGACCTGGCGGGGGGAACACCGGGGAGCTGTTTTTT.

The chain employs TRBV4-1 and TRBJ2-5, with D tentatively TRBD1 (5 bases). V lost 4 bases and J 2 bases, leaving 14 bases between the germline ends. The length of the CDR3 is 15 residues. Germline V gene sequence: CDR1 MGHRA, CDR2 YSYEKL. The CDR3 spells CASSLIQVGQETQYF. CDR3 nucleotides: TGCGCCAGCAGCCTCATACAGGTCGGACAAGAGACCCAGTACTTC.

CDR3 sequence: CSVESGQPHYGYTF. CDR3 nucleotide sequence: TGCAGCGTTGAATCGGGACAGCCTCACTATGGCTACACCTTC. V usage is TRBV29-1 and J usage is TRBJ1-2; 7 bases align to TRBD1. The CDR3 has 14 amino acids. Germline V gene sequence: CDR1 SQVTM, CDR2 ANQGSEA. J lost 3 bases, V lost 2 bases, and 6 bases had no gene match.

Worth noting for this clone: An end of the junction differs from the germline gene, which may be a read error. The rearrangement links TRBV11-3 to TRBJ1-6, with D hard to call. Germline V gene sequence: CDR1 SGHNT, CDR2 YENEEA. The CDR3 has 14 amino acids. CDR3 in amino acids: CASSLDSVRSPLHF. The CDR3 DNA follows: TGTGCCAGCAGCCTAGACTCCGTTCGGTCACCCCTCCACTTT.

V gene TRBV2 combines with J gene TRBJ1-6, with 7 bases fitting TRBD1. The V gene end was trimmed by 5 bases and the J gene end by 5 bases; junction bases not matched to a gene: 12. CDR1 is SNHLY and CDR2 is FYNNEI in the germline V gene. This CDR3 contains 17 residues. The DNA for the CDR3 is TGTGCCAGCAGTTCTAATATCCCCGGGACAGATAATTCACCCCTCCACTTT. Its protein product is CASSSNIPGTDNSPLHF.